The 23 T cell receptor beta chains given below trace back to one sample, sequenced in a study of control samples from healthy donors and cancer patients. The data were produced by immunoSEQ multiplex PCR, yet TCRdb's version contains in-frame clones alone and is incomplete. The table includes 110,000 to 150,000 clones, approximately 91% detected once. Sample: blood. These receptors were obtained from a woman in her 30s in good health.

This chain links TRBV19 with TRBJ1-5; tentative D call: TRBD1 (6 bases). The germline V and J ends were trimmed by 3 bases and 6 bases, with 15 bases remaining between them. The CDR3 loop spans 15 amino acids. CDR1 and CDR2 (germline): LNHDA, SQIVND (reference sequence). CDR3 DNA: TGTGCCAGTAGTATGGAAGGGGGGGGTGGTCAGCCCCAGCATTTT. This sequence encodes CASSMEGGGGQPQHF.

J is TRBJ2-4 and V is TRBV5-1; a possible D gene is TRBD1 (6 bases). The germline CDR1 and CDR2 sequences are SGHRS and YFSETQ. V gave up 4 bases and J gave up 1 base, with 15 bases separating them. This CDR3 region has 16 residues. CDR3 nucleotides: TGCGCCAGCAGCCCGTGGGACACTGCGGCCAAAAACATTCAGTACTTC. It yields the protein CASSPWDTAAKNIQYF.

This sequence joins TRBV5-5 and TRBJ1-6; D unclear. Trimming stripped 3 bases from V and 8 bases from J, with 18 bases between. The V gene's germline CDR1 is SGHKS and CDR2 YYEKEE (reference sequence). There are 16 residues in the CDR3. CDR3 sequence reads: CASSWGTRWEHSPLHF. The CDR3 DNA is TGTGCCAGCAGCTGGGGAACCCGGTGGGAGCATTCACCCCTCCACTTT.

The chain carries TRBV28 and TRBJ1-2, with D unclear. V was shortened by 5 bases and J by 8 bases, with 9 bases between the two germline ends. Germline values: CDR1 MDHEN, CDR2 SYDVKM. This CDR3 has 11 residues. CDR3 nucleotides: TGTGCCAGCAGTAGGAGCGCGGGCTACACCTTC. As protein: CASSRSAGYTF.

J is TRBJ2-3 and V is TRBV20-1; D remains unclear. CDR3 length: 10 residues. Germline CDR1 DFQATT, CDR2 SNEGSKA (reference sequence). Trimming stripped 4 bases from V and 2 bases from J, with 1 base between. CDR3 DNA sequence: TGCAGTGCTATCACAGATACGCAGTATTTT. Residues: CSAITDTQYF.

This sequence joins TRBV19 and TRBJ2-5, with 9 positions matching TRBD1. The CDR3 sequence is 13 residues long. From germline, CDR1 is LNHDA and CDR2 SQIVND (reference sequence). J gave up 0 bases and V 8 bases, and 1 base lay outside the gene matches. CDR3 bases: TGTGCCAGTGGGACAGGGTACCAAGAGACCCAGTACTTC. This sequence encodes CASGTGYQETQYF.

The CDR3 sequence is CASSVRADKETQYF. The DNA for the CDR3 is TGTGCCAGCAGTGTCAGAGCGGACAAAGAGACCCAGTACTTC. The chain carries TRBV2 and TRBJ2-5; D may be TRBD1 or TRBD2 (5 bases each). The CDR3 has 14 amino acids. CDR1 is SNHLY and CDR2 is FYNNEI in the germline V gene. V was pared by 4 bases and J by 3 bases, with 12 bases between.

The chain joins TRBV2 to TRBJ2-3; 8 positions match TRBD2. The CDR3 is 17 residues long. In germline, CDR1 is SNHLY, CDR2 FYNNEI. The J segment lost 0 bases and the V segment lost 4 bases, leaving 9 bases of the junction unmatched. The CDR3 spells CASSGPPGGASTDTQYF. DNA of the CDR3: TGTGCCAGCAGTGGGCCCCCGGGAGGGGCTAGCACAGATACGCAGTATTTT.

This clone has a single count. The chain links TRBV19 to TRBJ2-5; D is undetermined. The CDR3 is 12 residues long. The germline gives CDR1 LNHDA, CDR2 SQIVND (reference sequence). V was trimmed by 4 bases and J by 4 bases, leaving 7 bases between them. CDR3 DNA: TGTGCCAGTAGTAGGGGTTTAGAGACCCAGTACTTC. Protein product: CASSRGLETQYF.

The sample holds one count of this clone. This sequence joins TRBV11-3 and TRBJ2-3; TRBD1 is a possible D gene (5 bases). Germline CDR1 SGHNT, CDR2 YENEEA. CDR3 size: 14 residues. Between the trimmed V and J ends, which lost 2 bases and 0 bases, there was a span of 6 bases. CDR3 nucleotides: TGTGCCAGCAGCTTAAGACAGAGCACAGATACGCAGTATTTT. This sequence encodes CASSLRQSTDTQYF.

The chain couples TRBV5-5 to TRBJ1-1; TRBD1 might be the D (5 bases). This CDR3 contains 14 residues. Trimming removed 4 bases from V and 1 base from J, with 11 bases in between. Germline lookup yields CDR1 SGHKS and CDR2 YYEKEE (reference sequence). CDR3 DNA: TGTGCCAGCAGCATAGGGGTGAAGAACACTGAAGCTTTCTTT. Its translation: CASSIGVKNTEAFF.

This chain links TRBV5-1 with TRBJ2-6, with D perhaps TRBD2 (5 bases). The V end lost 0 bases, the J end lost 2 bases, and 6 bases lay between the germline ends. This CDR3 is 15 amino acids long. CDR1 and CDR2 from the germline V gene are SGHRS and YFSETQ. The CDR3 DNA reads as TGCGCCAGCAGCTTGGCCGGGGCTGGGGCCAACGTCCTGACTTTC. It encodes CASSLAGAGANVLTF.

This sequence joins TRBV6-5 and TRBJ2-1; no reliable D call. The germline gives CDR1 MNHEY, CDR2 SVGAGI. V was clipped by 7 bases and J by 9 bases, with 13 bases between them. This CDR3 has 12 amino acids. As DNA, the CDR3 is TGTGCCAGCACCCCGAACCGTCTTGAGCAGTTCTTC. This gives the protein CASTPNRLEQFF.

This rearrangement joins TRBV6-6 to TRBJ2-1, with TRBD2 identical over 9 bases. Trimming cost V 2 bases and J 5 bases; bases outside gene matches: 4. Per germline, CDR1 MNHNY and CDR2 SVGAGI (reference sequence). The CDR3 spans 15 residues. CDR3 amino acids: CASSYGAGGDNEQFF. The CDR3 bases are TGTGCCAGCAGTTACGGCGCGGGAGGGGACAATGAGCAGTTCTTC.

The chain is built from TRBV4-2 and TRBJ2-2; 8 bases agree with TRBD2. The V segment lost 4 bases and the J segment 8 bases; nucleotides outside the gene matches: 12. Germline V CDR1 and CDR2: LGHNA, YNFKEQ. The CDR3 is 16 amino acids. DNA for the CDR3: TGTGCCAGCAGCCCCAGACTAGCGCCCGAATCTGGGGAGCTGTTTTTT. This codes for CASSPRLAPESGELFF.

This chain joins TRBV7-3 and TRBJ2-7; D remains unclear. Germline CDR1 reads SGHTA; CDR2 reads FQGTGA. This CDR3 comprises 16 residues. Trimming stripped 1 base from V and 0 bases from J, with 13 bases between. As DNA, the CDR3 is TGTGCCAGCAGCTTAAGTCCAGCGACCGTCTCCTACGAGCAGTACTTC. Residues: CASSLSPATVSYEQYF. Together with reference TRBV7-3 and TRBJ2-7, the CDR3 gives the full variable domain: GAGVSQTPSNKVTEKGKYVELRCDPISGHTALYWYRQSLGQGPEFLIYFQGTGAADDSGLPNDRFFAVRPEGSVSTLKIQRTERGDSAVYLCASSLSPATVSYEQYFGPGTRLTVT.

This clone was seen just once. The chain joins TRBV2 to TRBJ1-4; 8 bases align to TRBD1. Germline trimming cut 8 bases from V and 0 bases from J; bases unmatched to any gene: 5. The CDR3 runs to 15 residues. CDR1 is SNHLY, CDR2 FYNNEI, per germline. CDR3 coding DNA: TGTGCCAGCCGGGACAGGCTCGCAACTAATGAAAAACTGTTTTTT. This codes for CASRDRLATNEKLFF.

This clone has just one count. The chain couples TRBV12-3 or TRBV12-4 to TRBJ1-1; D gene unclear. CDR3 length: 13 amino acids. The V gene lost 2 bases and the J gene lost 1 base, with 5 bases spanning the gap. CDR3 protein: CASSLTGNTEAFF. CDR3 DNA: TGTGCCAGCAGTTTAACCGGGAACACTGAAGCTTTCTTT.

The chain has TRBV11-2 and TRBJ2-2, with 12 bases lining up with TRBD2. From germline, CDR1 is SGHAT and CDR2 FQNNGV. V trimming: 5 bases; J trimming: 3 bases; junction bases outside the gene matches: 10. This CDR3 region has 18 residues. The CDR3 DNA reads TGTGCCAGCAGCCCTCGACTAGCGGGAGAATCGGACACCGGGGAGCTGTTTTTT. Its protein product is CASSPRLAGESDTGELFF. The complete variable domain, with remaining parts taken from reference TRBV11-2 and TRBJ2-2, reads EAGVAQSPRYKIIEKRQSVAFWCNPISGHATLYWYQQILGQGPKLLIQFQNNGVVDDSQLPKDRFSAERLKGVDSTLKIQPAKLEDSAVYLCASSPRLAGESDTGELFFGEGSRLTVL.

The rearrangement links TRBV6-5 to TRBJ1-2; the D is unclear. V gave up 0 bases and J gave up 8 bases, with 19 bases separating them. The CDR3 has 16 amino acids. CDR1 is MNHEY, CDR2 SVGAGI, per germline. CDR3 in amino acids: CASSYSTTWGLYGYTF. The CDR3 DNA sequence: TGTGCCAGCAGTTACTCGACGACGTGGGGTCTGTACGGCTACACCTTC.

The gene calls are TRBV27 and TRBJ2-2; the D is unclear. The V end lost 6 bases, the J end lost 8 bases, and 10 bases lay between the germline ends. There are 12 residues in the CDR3. Per the germline V gene, CDR1 is MNHEY and CDR2 is SMNVEV (reference sequence). CDR3 loop: CASSRISGELFF. CDR3 coding DNA: TGTGCCAGCAGCCGGATTTCGGGGGAGCTGTTTTTT.

The J gene is TRBJ2-7, the V gene TRBV10-1, with a possible D match to TRBD2 (6 bases). The CDR3 loop spans 13 amino acids. Trimming left V 6 bases short and J 3 bases short, with 12 bases between. CDR1 is WNHNN, CDR2 SYGVQD, per germline (reference sequence). The CDR3: CASRGRENYEQYF. The CDR3 DNA sequence: TGCGCCAGCAGGGGACGGGAGAACTACGAGCAGTACTTC.

The V and J genes are TRBV9 and TRBJ2-7, with 9 bases aligning to TRBD2. After removal of 4 bases from V and 3 bases from J, the junction contained 11 bases not matched to a gene. The CDR3 is 16 amino acids. Germline assignment: CDR1 SGDLS and CDR2 YYNGEE. DNA of the CDR3: TGTGCCAGCAGCCCCAGGGGACTAGCAAGGAGCTACGAGCAGTACTTC. It encodes CASSPRGLARSYEQYF.